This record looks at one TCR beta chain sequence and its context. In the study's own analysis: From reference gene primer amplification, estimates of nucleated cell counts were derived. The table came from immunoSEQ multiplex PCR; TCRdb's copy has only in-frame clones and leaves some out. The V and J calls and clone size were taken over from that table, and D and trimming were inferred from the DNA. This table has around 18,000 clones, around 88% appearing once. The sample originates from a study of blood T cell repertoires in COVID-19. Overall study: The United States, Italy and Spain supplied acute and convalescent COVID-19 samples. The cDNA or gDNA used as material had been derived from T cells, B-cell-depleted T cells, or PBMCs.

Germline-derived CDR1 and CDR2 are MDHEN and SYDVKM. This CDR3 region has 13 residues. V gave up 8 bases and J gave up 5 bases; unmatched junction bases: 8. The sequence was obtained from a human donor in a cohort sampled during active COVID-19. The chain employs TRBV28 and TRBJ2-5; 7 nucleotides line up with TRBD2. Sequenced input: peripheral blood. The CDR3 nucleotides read TGTGCCAGCCTTTCCAGCGGGGTGGAGACCCAGTACTTC. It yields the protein CASLSSGVETQYF.